A single sample is the source of the 5 T cell receptor beta chains below, sequenced in a study of T cell clones after liver transplantation. Repertoires were generated with immunoSEQ multiplex PCR, while TCRdb's copy carries only in-frame clones and drops some. The sample lists more than 70,000 clones, 83% occurring once. The material sequenced was CD4+ T cells from blood, taken at the 22-month timepoint. The source of these receptors is a human patient who received a liver transplant. Some T cells may be transferred from the graft donor.

This clone was observed a handful of times. V usage is TRBV28 and J usage is TRBJ1-2; D is unresolved. Germline CDR1 MDHEN, CDR2 SYDVKM. There are 12 residues in the CDR3. V was shortened by 3 bases and J by 7 bases, with 9 bases between the two germline ends. The CDR3 region is CASSFRFLGYTF. The CDR3 region has the DNA TGTGCCAGCAGTTTCCGTTTTCTTGGCTACACCTTC.

This chain links TRBV5-1 with TRBJ1-1; 12 nucleotides align to TRBD1. Trimming at V came to 4 bases and at J to 7 bases, leaving 5 bases not matched to a gene. The CDR3 sequence is 14 residues long. Germline CDR1 and CDR2: SGHRS and YFSETQ. CDR3 sequence reads: CASSPGQGAGEAFF. In DNA, the CDR3 is TGCGCCAGCAGCCCGGGACAGGGGGCGGGTGAAGCTTTCTTT.

The chain joins TRBV7-2 to TRBJ2-2, with a possible D match to TRBD2 (5 bases). Germline CDR1 is SGHTA and CDR2 is FQGNSA. This CDR3 is built from 16 residues. The V end was cut by 5 bases, the J end by 3 bases, with 16 bases between. The CDR3 protein is CASSDSRGADTGELFF. The CDR3 DNA reads TGTGCCAGCAGCGACTCTCGGGGTGCGGACACCGGGGAGCTGTTTTTT.

The V gene is TRBV6-1, the J gene TRBJ1-5, with D perhaps TRBD1 (5 bases). The CDR3 contains 11 residues. The ends were cut back, 2 bases at V and 11 bases at J, with 7 bases in the middle. In germline, CDR1 is MNHNS, CDR2 SASEGT. The CDR3 DNA follows: TGTGCCAGCAGTGAAAGGGGCACCCAGCATTTT. Its translation: CASSERGTQHF.

This sequence joins TRBV14 and TRBJ2-3; D is unclear. Looked up from germline, CDR1 is SGHDN and CDR2 is FVKESK. V gave up 0 bases and J gave up 4 bases, with 5 bases separating them. The CDR3 totals 13 residues. Here the CDR3 DNA reads TGTGCCAGCAGCCAAGATCTGGCAGATACGCAGTATTTT. It specifies CASSQDLADTQYF.